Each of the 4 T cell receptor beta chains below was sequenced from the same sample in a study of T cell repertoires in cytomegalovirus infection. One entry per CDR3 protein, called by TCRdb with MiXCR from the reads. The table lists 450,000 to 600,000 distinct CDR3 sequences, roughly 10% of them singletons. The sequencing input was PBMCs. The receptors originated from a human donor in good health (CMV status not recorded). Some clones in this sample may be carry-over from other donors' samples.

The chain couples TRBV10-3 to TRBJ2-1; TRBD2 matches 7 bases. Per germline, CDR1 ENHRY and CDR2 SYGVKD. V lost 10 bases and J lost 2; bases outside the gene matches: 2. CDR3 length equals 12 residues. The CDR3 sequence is CATGTTYNEQFF. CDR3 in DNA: TGTGCCACCGGGACTACCTACAATGAGCAGTTCTTC.

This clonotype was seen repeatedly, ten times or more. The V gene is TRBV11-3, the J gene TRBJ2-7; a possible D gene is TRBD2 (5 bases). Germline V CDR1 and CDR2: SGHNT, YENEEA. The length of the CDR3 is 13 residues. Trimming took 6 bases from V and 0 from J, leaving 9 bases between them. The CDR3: CASSSVNSYEQYF. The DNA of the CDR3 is TGTGCCAGCAGTAGCGTAAACTCCTACGAGCAGTACTTC.

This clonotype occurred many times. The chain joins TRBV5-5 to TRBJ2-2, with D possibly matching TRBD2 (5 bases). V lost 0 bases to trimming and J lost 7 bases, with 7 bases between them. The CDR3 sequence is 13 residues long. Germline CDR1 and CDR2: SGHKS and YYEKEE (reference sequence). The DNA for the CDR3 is TGTGCCAGCAGCTTGGCCGGGAACGGGGAGCTGTTTTTT. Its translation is CASSLAGNGELFF.

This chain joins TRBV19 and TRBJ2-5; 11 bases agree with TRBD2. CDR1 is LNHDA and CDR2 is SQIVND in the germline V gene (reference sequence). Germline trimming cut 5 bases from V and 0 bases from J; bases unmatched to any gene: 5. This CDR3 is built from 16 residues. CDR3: CASSPGLAGYQETQYF. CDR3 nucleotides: TGTGCCAGTAGTCCCGGACTAGCGGGCTACCAAGAGACCCAGTACTTC.